These 17 T cell receptor beta chains share one sample of origin, sequenced in a study of blood T cell repertoires in COVID-19. The data were produced by immunoSEQ multiplex PCR, yet TCRdb's version contains in-frame clones alone and is incomplete. The repertoire consists of some 330,000 clones, with 80% to 90% occurring once and the leading ten covering roughly 4%. Sample: PBMCs or T cells enriched from blood (not recorded which). Source of these receptors: a man aged 25-45 years who had recovered from COVID-19.

This clone was counted only a few times. The chain carries TRBV9 and TRBJ1-6; no reliable D call. The CDR3 extends over 13 amino acids. CDR1 is SGDLS, CDR2 YYNGEE, per germline. V was shortened by 3 bases and J by 8 bases, with 9 bases between the two germline ends. The DNA for the CDR3 is TGTGCCAGCAGCGGGTGGCTCGATTCACCCCTCCACTTT. It encodes CASSGWLDSPLHF.

The chain links TRBV4-1 to TRBJ2-5, with 7 bases lining up with TRBD1. The germline V gene encodes CDR1 MGHRA and CDR2 YSYEKL. The V and J ends lost 3 bases and 3 bases, in that order; junction bases with no gene match: 7. The CDR3 is made up of 15 amino acids. CDR3 sequence: CASSQGPTGKETQYF. Here the CDR3 DNA reads TGCGCCAGCAGCCAGGGCCCGACAGGGAAAGAGACCCAGTACTTC.

The CDR3: CASSLTPPTGGYNEQFF. In DNA form, the CDR3 reads TGTGCCAGCAGCTTAACCCCCCCTACGGGAGGGTACAATGAGCAGTTCTTC. The chain has TRBV7-8 and TRBJ2-1; TRBD2 matches 8 bases. V shed 2 bases and J 4 bases; nucleotides not matched to a gene: 10. Per the germline V gene, CDR1 is SGHVS and CDR2 is FQNEAQ. There are 17 residues in the CDR3.

V gene TRBV3-1 (or the pseudogene TRBV3-2) combines with J gene TRBJ2-2; 7 positions match TRBD1. The germline gives CDR1 LGHDT, CDR2 YNNKEL (reference sequence). With V trimmed by 3 bases and J by 4 bases, 5 bases remained unmatched. The CDR3 is 15 amino acids. CDR3 protein: CASSQLGGSTGELFF. The CDR3 DNA sequence: TGTGCCAGCAGCCAGTTAGGGGGCAGCACCGGGGAGCTGTTTTTT.

Worth noting for this clone: The sample holds other DNA sequences that translate to the same CDR3. The chain employs TRBV5-4 and TRBJ2-7; weak D call: TRBD2 (6 bases). The CDR3 extends over 13 amino acids. V was shortened by 4 bases and J by 4 bases, with 12 bases between the two germline ends. CDR1 and CDR2 (germline): SGHNT, YYREEE (reference sequence). CDR3 DNA sequence: TGTGCCAGCAGCGGGACGGAGGGGTACGAGCAGTACTTC. Translating gives CASSGTEGYEQYF.

This sequence joins TRBV5-1 and TRBJ2-1; 8 nucleotides agree with TRBD2. Per germline, CDR1 SGHRS and CDR2 YFSETQ. The V gene end was trimmed by 0 bases and the J gene end by 8 bases; junction bases not matched to a gene: 7. CDR3 length: 15 amino acids. CDR3 nucleotides: TGCGCCAGCAGCTTGGCGGTAGCGGGGCGGGATGAGCAGTTCTTC. Protein sequence: CASSLAVAGRDEQFF.

The chain combines TRBV11-2 with TRBJ1-1; TRBD1 agrees at 8 bases. The CDR3 covers 14 residues. The germline V gene encodes CDR1 SGHAT and CDR2 FQNNGV. The ends lost 5 bases at V and 7 bases at J; junction bases unmatched: 9. The CDR3 coding sequence is TGTGCCAGCAGCCCCAGGGGGCGTCAGGTTGAAGCTTTCTTT. Protein product: CASSPRGRQVEAFF.

As DNA, the CDR3 is TGTGCCAGCAGCTTTACTACGTCCTACGAGCAGTACTTC. Its protein product is CASSFTTSYEQYF. The V and J genes are TRBV5-8 and TRBJ2-7; D gene ambiguous. This CDR3 is built from 13 residues. In germline, CDR1 is SGHTS, CDR2 YDEGEE. V lost 2 bases, J lost 1 base, and 7 bases lay in between.

This chain connects TRBV12-3 or TRBV12-4 to TRBJ1-2; D uncertain. V dropped 7 bases and J dropped 2 bases, with 11 bases sitting between them. This CDR3 has 13 residues. The CDR3 DNA sequence: TGTGCCAGCACATTACCCCGGAACTATGGCTACACCTTC. Protein: CASTLPRNYGYTF.

The genes are TRBV14 and TRBJ1-3, with 9 bases aligning to TRBD1. This CDR3 comprises 17 residues. V lost 0 bases, J lost 4 bases, and 7 bases stayed unmatched. CDR1 is SGHDN and CDR2 is FVKESK in the germline V gene. The CDR3 DNA is TGTGCCAGCAGCCAAGACTCTACAGGGGGCTACGGAAACACCATATATTTT. It encodes CASSQDSTGGYGNTIYF. Variable domain in full (rest from reference TRBV14 and TRBJ1-3): EAGVTQFPSHSVIEKGQTVTLRCDPISGHDNLYWYRRVMGKEIKFLLHFVKESKQDESGMPNNRFLAERTGGTYSTLKVQPAELEDSGVYFCASSQDSTGGYGNTIYFGEGSWLTVV.

V is TRBV7-2 and J is TRBJ1-2, with D possibly being TRBD1 (5 bases). There are 16 residues in the CDR3. Germline V CDR1 and CDR2: SGHTA, FQGNSA. The V gene lost 3 bases and the J gene lost 7 bases, with 21 bases spanning the gap. The CDR3 sequence: CASSFLAAGRQSGYTF. The CDR3 bases are TGTGCCAGCAGCTTTTTGGCCGCAGGGCGACAGAGTGGCTACACCTTC.

The chain links TRBV4-1 to TRBJ2-7, with D perhaps TRBD1 (6 bases). Germline V lookup: CDR1 MGHRA, CDR2 YSYEKL. The length of the CDR3 is 17 residues. Trimming pared 1 base from V and 0 bases from J, leaving 16 bases between. DNA for the CDR3: TGCGCCAGCAGCCAAGCCTTTCGGACAGATATCTCCTACGAGCAGTACTTC. Translated, it gives CASSQAFRTDISYEQYF.

This clone was seen only once. The chain combines TRBV5-1 with TRBJ2-1; D might be TRBD2 (5 bases). Trimming removed 0 bases from V and 5 bases from J, with 12 bases in between. The CDR3 length is 15 residues. CDR1 and CDR2 from the germline V gene are SGHRS and YFSETQ. The CDR3 region has the DNA TGCGCCAGCAGCTTGGGGGCGCGGGCGAACAATGAGCAGTTCTTC. Its protein product is CASSLGARANNEQFF.

This chain joins TRBV6-5 and TRBJ1-1; no clear D. CDR3 length: 14 residues. The germline gives CDR1 MNHEY, CDR2 SVGAGI. V was pared by 6 bases and J by 4 bases, with 15 bases between. The CDR3 here is CASRTLGLGTEAFF. The CDR3 bases are TGTGCCAGCAGGACTCTTGGACTGGGCACTGAAGCTTTCTTT.

The chain couples TRBV28 to TRBJ1-5; 8 bases line up with TRBD1. Trimming at V came to 2 bases and at J to 7 bases, leaving 7 bases not matched to a gene. The CDR3 runs 15 residues. Germline CDR1 reads MDHEN; CDR2 reads SYDVKM. The CDR3 loop reads CASSLGGQGEQPQHF. DNA of the CDR3: TGTGCCAGCAGTTTAGGAGGACAGGGCGAACAGCCCCAGCATTTT. The whole variable domain, filled in from reference TRBV28 and TRBJ1-5, reads DVKVTQSSRYLVKRTGEKVFLECVQDMDHENMFWYRQDPGLGLRLIYFSYDVKMKEKGDIPEGYSVSREKKERFSLILESASTNQTSMYLCASSLGGQGEQPQHFGDGTRLSIL.

This chain joins TRBV4-1 and TRBJ2-1, with a tentative D call TRBD2 (5 bases). V was cut by 4 bases and J by 6 bases, with 10 bases left in between. The CDR3 length is 13 residues. Germline CDR1 MGHRA, CDR2 YSYEKL. The CDR3 protein is CASSPTGSNEQFF. As DNA, the CDR3 is TGCGCCAGCAGCCCAACGGGGAGCAATGAGCAGTTCTTC.

The V gene is TRBV30, the J gene TRBJ1-3, with 9 positions matching TRBD1. With V trimmed by 2 bases and J by 0 bases, 8 bases remained unmatched. The CDR3 covers 17 residues. Germline loops: CDR1 GTSNPN, CDR2 SVGIG (reference sequence). In nucleotides, the CDR3 is TGTGCCTGGAGTACCGGACAGGGGACTAGCTCTGGAAACACCATATATTTT. Protein sequence: CAWSTGQGTSSGNTIYF.